This TCR beta chain emerged from a study of T-cell reconstitution after alpha-beta-depleted transplantation in children. Study-level findings and limits: A year post-transplant, T-cell counts and diversity derived mostly from newly produced T cells.

This CDR3 is built from 12 residues. Germline-derived CDR1 and CDR2 are DFQATT and SNEGSKA (reference sequence). V was clipped by 8 bases and J by 4 bases; unmatched bases: 5. Unique molecular identifiers were built into the TCRbeta library. One entry per CDR3 protein, called by TCRdb with MiXCR from the PCR reads. The data hold hundreds of thousands of distinct CDR3 sequences, with roughly 14% observed a single time. With respect to this clonotype: What it recognizes is unknown.

The sequences come from PBMCs, collected before TCRalphabeta/CD19-depleted stem cell transplant. This receptor was identified in a girl aged 2 to 10 with congenital amegakaryocytic thrombocytopenia, due to receive a stem cell transplant. V and J are TRBV20-1 and TRBJ2-5, with 9 bases identical to TRBD1. Here the CDR3 reads CSPTGGRETQYF. CDR3 DNA: TGCAGTCCCACAGGGGGCCGAGAGACCCAGTACTTC.